A selection of T cell receptor beta chains follows, all from one sample in a study of shared T cell receptors in the human thymus. This table comes from immunoSEQ multiplex PCR, and its TCRdb copy is limited to in-frame clones, with some not included. The sample holds 630,000 or so clones, 87% seen once. These same data were also listed under a study on human thymus T cells.

Sample: thymocytes. Receptors were obtained from a boy under two years old with a congenital heart defect. The CDR3 runs from the conserved cysteine through the conserved F or W. Each record gives: D gene, V gene, clone size, CDR3 length, J gene, CDR3 protein, CDR3 DNA. D genes are given only for firm matches. Size is stated for part of the rows, as once, few or many counts, or as a class when the clone is expanded.

d_call: .; v_call: TRBV9; clone_size: few; cdr3_length: 17; j_call: TRBJ1-6; cdr3_aa: CASSGAWEGKGESPLHF; cdr3_nt: TGTGCCAGCAGCGGGGCCTGGGAGGGGAAAGGGGAATCACCCCTCCACTTT
d_call: TRBD2; v_call: TRBV2; clone_size: .; cdr3_length: 14; j_call: TRBJ2-7; cdr3_aa: CASRDLAGYYEQYF; cdr3_nt: TGTGCCAGCAGAGACTTAGCGGGTTATTACGAGCAGTACTTC
d_call: TRBD2; v_call: TRBV19; clone_size: .; cdr3_length: 15; j_call: TRBJ2-2; cdr3_aa: CASNRFSGDTGELFF; cdr3_nt: TGTGCCAGTAATCGATTCAGCGGGGACACCGGGGAGCTGTTTTTT
d_call: .; v_call: TRBV29-1; clone_size: .; cdr3_length: 15; j_call: TRBJ1-1; cdr3_aa: CSVERLGHQNTEAFF; cdr3_nt: TGCAGCGTTGAGCGATTGGGACATCAGAACACTGAAGCTTTCTTT
d_call: TRBD2; v_call: TRBV5-6; clone_size: .; cdr3_length: 18; j_call: TRBJ2-1; cdr3_aa: CASSLVGLAGSSYNEQFF; cdr3_nt: TGTGCCAGCAGCTTGGTGGGACTAGCGGGGAGCTCCTACAATGAGCAGTTCTTC
d_call: TRBD1; v_call: TRBV10-2; clone_size: .; cdr3_length: 16; j_call: TRBJ1-6; cdr3_aa: CASRTDRGPYNSPLHF; cdr3_nt: TGCGCCAGCAGGACGGACAGGGGACCCTATAATTCACCCCTCCACTTT
d_call: .; v_call: TRBV7-9; clone_size: .; cdr3_length: 17; j_call: TRBJ1-5; cdr3_aa: CASSPGRVQGMDQPQHF; cdr3_nt: TGTGCCAGCAGCCCAGGGCGGGTACAGGGAATGGATCAGCCCCAGCATTTT
d_call: TRBD1; v_call: TRBV11-2; clone_size: .; cdr3_length: 15; j_call: TRBJ2-4; cdr3_aa: CASSLHQDRGNIQYF; cdr3_nt: TGTGCCAGCAGCTTACACCAAGACAGGGGAAACATTCAGTACTTC
d_call: TRBD1; v_call: TRBV4-1; clone_size: .; cdr3_length: 16; j_call: TRBJ1-4; cdr3_aa: CASSQDRDRGLEKLFF; cdr3_nt: TGCGCCAGCAGCCAAGATCGGGACAGGGGTCTTGAAAAACTGTTTTTT
d_call: .; v_call: TRBV6-1; clone_size: once; cdr3_length: 14; j_call: TRBJ1-1; cdr3_aa: CASIHRAANTEAFF; cdr3_nt: TGTGCCAGCATCCACAGGGCGGCGAACACTGAAGCTTTCTTT
d_call: .; v_call: TRBV18; clone_size: once; cdr3_length: 13; j_call: TRBJ2-7; cdr3_aa: CASSPPETYEQYF; cdr3_nt: TGTGCCAGCTCACCACCGGAGACCTACGAGCAGTACTTC
d_call: .; v_call: TRBV19; clone_size: once; cdr3_length: 15; j_call: TRBJ1-6; cdr3_aa: CASSNRDTLFSSLHF; cdr3_nt: TGTGCCAGTAGTAACCGGGACACACTTTTTTCCTCCCTCCACTTT
d_call: .; v_call: TRBV5-1; clone_size: .; cdr3_length: 15; j_call: TRBJ2-1; cdr3_aa: CASSLQGGSLNEQFF; cdr3_nt: TGCGCCAGCAGCTTGCAGGGGGGTTCTCTCAATGAGCAGTTCTTC
d_call: TRBD1; v_call: TRBV5-1; clone_size: .; cdr3_length: 15; j_call: TRBJ2-7; cdr3_aa: CASSLDGTGAYEQYF; cdr3_nt: TGCGCCAGCAGCTTGGATGGGACAGGGGCCTACGAGCAGTACTTC
d_call: .; v_call: TRBV4-1; clone_size: .; cdr3_length: 14; j_call: TRBJ2-5; cdr3_aa: CASSPQQGLETQYF; cdr3_nt: TGCGCCAGCAGCCCTCAGCAGGGGTTGGAGACCCAGTACTTC
d_call: TRBD1; v_call: TRBV4-2; clone_size: .; cdr3_length: 15; j_call: TRBJ1-2; cdr3_aa: CASSKRTGKGYGYTF; cdr3_nt: TGTGCCAGCAGCAAAAGGACAGGGAAAGGTTATGGCTACACCTTC
d_call: TRBD1; v_call: TRBV25-1; clone_size: .; cdr3_length: 13; j_call: TRBJ1-1; cdr3_aa: CASSERDRREAFF; cdr3_nt: TGTGCCAGCAGTGAAAGGGACAGGAGAGAGGCTTTCTTT
d_call: TRBD2; v_call: TRBV6-6; clone_size: few; cdr3_length: 16; j_call: TRBJ2-7; cdr3_aa: CASSYGGTSGPYEQYF; cdr3_nt: TGTGCCAGCAGTTACGGAGGGACTAGCGGACCCTACGAGCAGTACTTC
d_call: .; v_call: TRBV2; clone_size: .; cdr3_length: 18; j_call: TRBJ2-7; cdr3_aa: CASSARRLITGNPYEQYF; cdr3_nt: TGTGCCAGCAGTGCCCGAAGACTTATCACAGGGAACCCCTACGAGCAGTACTTC
d_call: TRBD1; v_call: TRBV5-1; clone_size: few; cdr3_length: 16; j_call: TRBJ2-7; cdr3_aa: CASSGLWTGASYEQYF; cdr3_nt: TGCGCCAGCAGCGGACTGTGGACAGGGGCCTCCTACGAGCAGTACTTC
d_call: TRBD1; v_call: TRBV5-4; clone_size: .; cdr3_length: 14; j_call: TRBJ1-2; cdr3_aa: CASSLEGANYGYTF; cdr3_nt: TGTGCCAGCAGCCTGGAGGGGGCGAACTATGGCTACACCTTC
d_call: .; v_call: TRBV28; clone_size: once; cdr3_length: 18; j_call: TRBJ1-1; cdr3_aa: CASSTIPATTEKNTEAFF; cdr3_nt: TGTGCCAGCAGTACTATCCCCGCTACGACCGAGAAGAACACTGAAGCTTTCTTT
d_call: .; v_call: TRBV28; clone_size: few; cdr3_length: 11; j_call: TRBJ2-7; cdr3_aa: CASSSGYEQYF; cdr3_nt: TGTGCCAGCAGTTCGGGGTACGAGCAGTACTTC
d_call: TRBD2; v_call: TRBV4-1; clone_size: .; cdr3_length: 20; j_call: TRBJ2-3; cdr3_aa: CASSQVLVAGGRYSTDTQYF; cdr3_nt: TGCGCCAGCAGCCAAGTCTTGGTAGCGGGAGGCCGCTATAGCACAGATACGCAGTATTTT
d_call: TRBD2; v_call: TRBV7-2; clone_size: once; cdr3_length: 14; j_call: TRBJ2-7; cdr3_aa: CASSFSSGAHEQYF; cdr3_nt: TGTGCCAGCAGCTTTTCTAGCGGGGCCCACGAGCAGTACTTC
d_call: .; v_call: TRBV28; clone_size: .; cdr3_length: 17; j_call: TRBJ1-2; cdr3_aa: CASSLISGGPDYYGYTF; cdr3_nt: TGTGCCAGCAGTTTAATTTCCGGGGGGCCGGACTACTATGGCTACACCTTC
d_call: TRBD1; v_call: TRBV19; clone_size: .; cdr3_length: 20; j_call: TRBJ1-6; cdr3_aa: CASSIGGTGGAVWGNSPLHF; cdr3_nt: TGTGCCAGTAGTATTGGGGGAACAGGGGGCGCTGTTTGGGGTAATTCACCCCTCCACTTT
d_call: .; v_call: TRBV27; clone_size: once; cdr3_length: 14; j_call: TRBJ1-5; cdr3_aa: CASRKTVSNQPQHF; cdr3_nt: TGTGCCAGCAGAAAGACAGTAAGCAATCAGCCCCAGCATTTT
d_call: TRBD2; v_call: TRBV28; clone_size: .; cdr3_length: 17; j_call: TRBJ2-1; cdr3_aa: CASSLAGLAGDRNEQFF; cdr3_nt: TGTGCCAGCAGTTTGGCGGGACTAGCGGGGGATAGGAATGAGCAGTTCTTC
d_call: .; v_call: TRBV27; clone_size: .; cdr3_length: 14; j_call: TRBJ1-5; cdr3_aa: CASSSSGVGQPQHF; cdr3_nt: TGTGCCAGCAGTTCCTCAGGGGTGGGGCAGCCCCAGCATTTT
d_call: TRBD1; v_call: TRBV19; clone_size: few; cdr3_length: 17; j_call: TRBJ1-2; cdr3_aa: CASSRGVQGDFGYGYTF; cdr3_nt: TGTGCCAGTAGTCGGGGGGTACAGGGGGATTTTGGCTATGGCTACACCTTC